These 29 T cell receptor beta chains were all obtained from the same sample, sequenced in a study of CD8 T cells in ankylosing spondylitis. Antigens for these TCRs are unknown. Whole-study results and caveats: Blood from ankylosing spondylitis patients appeared to carry a characteristic roughly eight-variant TCR beta motif.

TCRdb itself ran the 5' RACE reads through MiXCR, one entry per CDR3 protein. The profile shows around 450,000 distinct CDR3 sequences, 20% to 30% of them singletons. Specimen: blood, either unsorted or a sorted T cell fraction (not recorded which). Every receptor here comes from a male donor with ankylosing spondylitis.

This clonotype has just a few counts. The chain recombines TRBV10-1 with TRBJ2-1, with 8 nucleotides matching TRBD2. Germline trimming cut 3 bases from V and 4 bases from J; bases unmatched to any gene: 5. Germline values: CDR1 WNHNN, CDR2 SYGVQD (reference sequence). The CDR3 totals 15 residues. This chain's CDR3 is CASSDPRGGYNEQFF. The CDR3 nucleotides read TGCGCCAGCAGTGATCCCCGGGGGGGGTACAATGAGCAGTTCTTC.

The chain carries TRBV7-7 and TRBJ2-1, with D maybe TRBD1 (6 bases). The ends were cut back, 3 bases at V and 6 bases at J, with 9 bases in the middle. The CDR3 totals 13 residues. Germline V gives CDR1 SSHAT, CDR2 FNYEAQ (reference sequence). DNA of the CDR3: TGTGCCAGCAGCTTCGACAGGTTCAATGAGCAGTTCTTC. This codes for CASSFDRFNEQFF.

This clonotype was seen more than once but under ten times. The rearrangement joins TRBV7-8 to TRBJ2-1; no firm D call. The CDR3 runs to 13 residues. The ends were cut back, 1 base at V and 5 bases at J, with 6 bases in the middle. CDR1 is SGHVS and CDR2 is FQNEAQ in the germline V gene. CDR3 loop: CASSLVRNNEQFF. The CDR3 DNA sequence: TGTGCCAGCAGCTTAGTTCGGAACAATGAGCAGTTCTTC.

This rearrangement joins TRBV25-1 to TRBJ1-1; TRBD1 might be the D (6 bases). Trimming stripped 8 bases from V and 4 bases from J, with 14 bases between. The CDR3 totals 13 residues. The germline V gene encodes CDR1 MGHDK and CDR2 SYGVNS. CDR3 loop: CASARQESTEAFF. The CDR3 DNA reads as TGTGCCAGCGCCAGACAGGAAAGCACTGAAGCTTTCTTT.

This chain links TRBV6-1 with TRBJ2-3, with TRBD1 identical over 9 bases. The CDR3 has 16 residues. Germline CDR1 MNHNS, CDR2 SASEGT. The ends lost 7 bases at V and 5 bases at J; junction bases unmatched: 13. In DNA, the CDR3 is TGTGCCAGCACCGTCGCGGACAGGGGCGCGATAGATACGCAGTATTTT. Its protein product is CASTVADRGAIDTQYF.

This chain connects TRBV20-1 to TRBJ1-1, with a possible D match to TRBD1 (5 bases). The CDR3 is 13 residues long. V was cut by 4 bases and J by 4 bases, with 13 bases left in between. Germline CDR1 is DFQATT and CDR2 is SNEGSKA (reference sequence). The CDR3 DNA reads TGCAGTGCTACAACAGGTGCGAGCACTGAAGCTTTCTTT. It encodes CSATTGASTEAFF.

The chain recombines TRBV20-1 with TRBJ2-2; TRBD1 is a possible D gene (5 bases). With 4 bases removed from V and 7 bases from J, the gap between germline ends came to 16 bases. The CDR3 extends over 14 amino acids. The V gene's germline CDR1 is DFQATT and CDR2 SNEGSKA (reference sequence). CDR3: CSATGFRVGGELFF. The CDR3 nucleotides read TGCAGTGCTACAGGGTTTAGAGTCGGCGGGGAGCTGTTTTTT.

This chain joins TRBV6-5 and TRBJ2-5; TRBD2 matches at 8 bases. The length of the CDR3 is 18 residues. Germline loops: CDR1 MNHEY, CDR2 SVGAGI. The J segment lost 1 base and the V segment lost 2 bases, leaving 12 bases of the junction unmatched. The CDR3: CASSYGISGIGGQETQYF. The CDR3 bases are TGTGCCAGCAGTTACGGTATTAGCGGGATCGGGGGCCAAGAGACCCAGTACTTC.

This clonotype has a handful of counts. The rearrangement uses TRBV15 and TRBJ1-5, with D tentatively TRBD1 (5 bases). This CDR3 contains 16 residues. Germline CDR1 reads LNHNV; CDR2 reads YYDKDF (reference sequence). V dropped 2 bases and J dropped 0 bases, with 11 bases sitting between them. The CDR3 loop is CATSRSQGYSNQPQHF. CDR3 sequence (DNA): TGTGCCACCAGCAGATCTCAGGGATATAGCAATCAGCCCCAGCATTTT.

The table lists this clonotype with a few counts. V and J are TRBV12-3 or TRBV12-4 and TRBJ2-1; 8 bases map to TRBD2. The CDR3 loop spans 14 amino acids. V lost 5 bases to trimming and J lost 5 bases; unmatched junction nucleotides: 5. CDR3 DNA: TGTGCCAGCAGTCCGTTGACTAGCGACAATGAGCAGTTCTTC. This codes for CASSPLTSDNEQFF.

This clonotype occurred a few times. The rearrangement joins TRBV29-1 to TRBJ1-1; TRBD1 might be the D (6 bases). From germline, CDR1 is SQVTM and CDR2 ANQGSEA. The CDR3 length is 15 residues. Trimming left V 4 bases short and J 0 bases short, with 15 bases between. The CDR3 region is CSVVGTGRMNTEAFF. The CDR3 DNA reads as TGCAGCGTTGTCGGTACAGGGCGTATGAACACTGAAGCTTTCTTT.

The V and J genes are TRBV5-1 and TRBJ2-1, with 11 bases lining up with TRBD1. CDR1 is SGHRS and CDR2 is YFSETQ in the germline V gene. The CDR3 totals 15 residues. Losses at the gene ends were 4 bases for V and 7 bases for J; bases not matched to a gene: 7. The CDR3 protein is CASSPDRGHNNEQFF. In DNA form, the CDR3 reads TGCGCCAGCAGCCCGGACAGGGGGCATAATAATGAGCAGTTCTTC.

This clonotype was counted a few times. The rearrangement links TRBV24-1 to TRBJ2-7; D may be TRBD1 (6 bases). Germline CDR1 and CDR2: KGHDR and SFDVKD. With 2 bases removed from V and 5 bases from J, the gap between germline ends came to 9 bases. The CDR3 totals 13 residues. CDR3 region: CATSDSDSHEQYF. CDR3 bases: TGTGCCACCAGTGATTCGGACAGCCACGAGCAGTACTTC.

This clonotype has more than one count but fewer than ten. This chain uses TRBV12-3 or TRBV12-4 with TRBJ1-1; D remains unclear. V lost 1 base, J lost 4 bases, and 7 bases lay in between. The CDR3 extends over 13 amino acids. CDR3 bases: TGTGCCAGCAGTTTAGGGTTCGGCACTGAAGCTTTCTTT. This codes for CASSLGFGTEAFF.

This clonotype was seen only a few times. The chain's CDR3 is CSGGPTGGTEAFF. In DNA, the CDR3 is TGCAGCGGGGGACCCACAGGGGGAACTGAAGCTTTCTTT. The gene calls are TRBV29-1 and TRBJ1-1; 8 bases are shared with TRBD1. The J segment lost 5 bases and the V segment lost 7 bases, leaving 9 bases of the junction unmatched. Germline V gene data show CDR1 as SQVTM and CDR2 as ANQGSEA. The CDR3 spans 13 residues.

The table lists this clonotype with a few counts. The chain couples TRBV16 to TRBJ1-1; a weak D match, TRBD1 (6 bases). CDR1 KGHSY and CDR2 FQNENV come from the germline V gene. This CDR3 contains 13 residues. V was cut by 1 base and J by 3 bases, with 6 bases left in between. This CDR3 reads CASSQYRDTEAFF. The CDR3 DNA reads as TGTGCCAGCAGCCAATACAGGGACACTGAAGCTTTCTTT.

The CDR3 sequence is CASSYSAGDYEQYF. The CDR3 DNA sequence: TGTGCCAGCAGCTATAGCGCTGGAGACTACGAGCAGTACTTC. The chain links TRBV3-1 to TRBJ2-7, with D perhaps TRBD2 (5 bases). Germline-derived CDR1 and CDR2 are LGHDT and YNNKEL (reference sequence). CDR3 size: 14 residues. Between the trimmed V and J ends, which lost 5 bases and 3 bases, there was a span of 14 bases.

This chain links TRBV5-6 with TRBJ2-5; possibly TRBD1 for D (7 bases). CDR3 length: 14 residues. Trimming left V 7 bases short and J 2 bases short, with 15 bases between. Germline lookup yields CDR1 SGHDT and CDR2 YYEEEE. The CDR3 bases are TGTGCCAGCTACCAGGGGGGCTTTCAAGAGACCCAGTACTTC. It specifies CASYQGGFQETQYF.

The chain recombines TRBV7-9 with TRBJ2-1; 8 bases fit TRBD2. The ends lost 2 bases at V and 9 bases at J; junction bases unmatched: 9. Germline values: CDR1 SEHNR, CDR2 FQNEAQ (reference sequence). This CDR3 comprises 15 residues. CDR3 in amino acids: CASSLIGTSSSEQFF. The CDR3 DNA follows: TGTGCCAGCAGCTTAATCGGGACTAGTTCAAGTGAGCAGTTCTTC.

The rearrangement joins TRBV20-1 to TRBJ2-1, with 9 bases identical to TRBD1. The V gene end was trimmed by 3 bases and the J gene end by 0 bases; junction bases not matched to a gene: 12. The CDR3 runs 18 residues. CDR1 and CDR2 (germline): DFQATT, SNEGSKA (reference sequence). CDR3 region: CSARTDRGSFSSYNEQFF. The DNA of the CDR3 is TGCAGTGCTAGGACCGACAGGGGGAGTTTTAGCTCCTACAATGAGCAGTTCTTC.

The rearrangement joins TRBV10-3 to TRBJ2-7; 9 nucleotides match TRBD1. CDR3 length: 14 residues. From germline, CDR1 is ENHRY and CDR2 SYGVKD. Losses at the gene ends were 6 bases for V and 0 bases for J; bases not matched to a gene: 3. In DNA form, the CDR3 reads TGTGCCATCAGATCGGACAGGGGCTCCTACGAGCAGTACGTC. Translated, it gives CAIRSDRGSYEQYV.

This clonotype was observed a few times. The chain employs TRBV5-1 and TRBJ2-2; D is tentatively TRBD1 or TRBD2 (5 bases each). The CDR3 is 15 amino acids. The germline CDR1 and CDR2 sequences are SGHRS and YFSETQ. The V end was cut by 4 bases, the J end by 7 bases, with 17 bases between. The CDR3 spells CASSLDSHGVGELFF. The CDR3 region has the DNA TGCGCCAGCAGCCTCGACAGCCACGGGGTCGGGGAGCTGTTTTTT. Looking up the rest from reference TRBV5-1 and TRBJ2-2 gives the full variable domain: KAGVTQTPRYLIKTRGQQVTLSCSPISGHRSVSWYQQTPGQGLQFLFEYFSETQRNKGNFPGRFSGRQFSNSRSEMNVSTLELGDSALYLCASSLDSHGVGELFFGEGSRLTVL.

The chain joins TRBV7-2 to TRBJ2-7; 10 bases match TRBD1. V lost 5 bases to trimming and J lost 3 bases; unmatched junction nucleotides: 7. Per germline, CDR1 SGHTA and CDR2 FQGNSA. The CDR3 covers 15 residues. CDR3 sequence (DNA): TGTGCCAGCAGCAGAGCCCGGGACAGGGGCTACGAGCAGTACTTC. The encoded protein is CASSRARDRGYEQYF.

This clonotype was counted a single time. The chain employs TRBV12-3 or TRBV12-4 and TRBJ1-5; TRBD1 might be the D (6 bases). The CDR3 sequence is 16 residues long. Between the trimmed V and J ends, which lost 4 bases and 7 bases, there was a span of 20 bases. The CDR3 DNA reads TGTGCCAGCAGTTATGGGGGGGCCGTCGAGAGGCAGCCCCAGCATTTT. It specifies CASSYGGAVERQPQHF.

This clonotype was seen a few times. The genes are TRBV7-9 and TRBJ1-5; tentative D call: TRBD1 (5 bases). Trimming pared 1 base from V and 7 bases from J, leaving 11 bases between. CDR1 SEHNR and CDR2 FQNEAQ come from the germline V gene (reference sequence). The CDR3 totals 14 residues. CDR3 DNA sequence: TGTGCCAGCAGCTTAGTGGGTAGGGGACAGCCCCAGCATTTT. This encodes CASSLVGRGQPQHF.

This clonotype was observed a few times. The DNA for the CDR3 is TGCAGTGCTAGCGGCGTCGATGAGCAGTTCTTC. Translating gives CSASGVDEQFF. V and J are TRBV20-1 and TRBJ2-1; D unclear. Trimming removed 3 bases from V and 8 bases from J, with 8 bases in between. The CDR3 is 11 residues long. In germline, CDR1 is DFQATT, CDR2 SNEGSKA (reference sequence).

The rearrangement links TRBV3-1 to TRBJ1-2; no clear D gene. The germline V gene encodes CDR1 LGHDT and CDR2 YNNKEL (reference sequence). The CDR3 extends over 13 amino acids. The V gene lost 0 bases and the J gene lost 4 bases, with 6 bases spanning the gap. Here the CDR3 DNA reads TGTGCCAGCAGCCAAGATAGGAGCTATGGCTACACCTTC. It specifies CASSQDRSYGYTF. Supplemented by reference TRBV3-1 and TRBJ1-2, the full variable domain reads DTAVSQTPKYLVTQMGNDKSIKCEQNLGHDTMYWYKQDSKKFLKIMFSYNNKELIINETVPNRFSPKSPDKAHLNLHINSLELGDSAVYFCASSQDRSYGYTFGSGTRLTVV.

The chain employs TRBV3-1 and TRBJ2-1; 10 bases match TRBD2. The V gene's germline CDR1 is LGHDT and CDR2 YNNKEL (reference sequence). The junction had 2 bases not matched to a gene; V was cut back by 7 bases and J by 2 bases. This CDR3 is built from 14 residues. CDR3 in DNA: TGTGCCAGCAAAACTAGCGGGACCTACAATGAGCAGTTCTTC. The encoded protein is CASKTSGTYNEQFF.

This chain joins TRBV12-3 or TRBV12-4 and TRBJ2-1; 8 positions agree with TRBD1. The length of the CDR3 is 15 residues. Trimming at V came to 6 bases and at J to 2 bases, leaving 6 bases not matched to a gene. The CDR3 DNA reads as TGTGCCAGCAGGACAGGGGTAGAGACCTACAATGAGCAGTTCTTC. Its translation: CASRTGVETYNEQFF.